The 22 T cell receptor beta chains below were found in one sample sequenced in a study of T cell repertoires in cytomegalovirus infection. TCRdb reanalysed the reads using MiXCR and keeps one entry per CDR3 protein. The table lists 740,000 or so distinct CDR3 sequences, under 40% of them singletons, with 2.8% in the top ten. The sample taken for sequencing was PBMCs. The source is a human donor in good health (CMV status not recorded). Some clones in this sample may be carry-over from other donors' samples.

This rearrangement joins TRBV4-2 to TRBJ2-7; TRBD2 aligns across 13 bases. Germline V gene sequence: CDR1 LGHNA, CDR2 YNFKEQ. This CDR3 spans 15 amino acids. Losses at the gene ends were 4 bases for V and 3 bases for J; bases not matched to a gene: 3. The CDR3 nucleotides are TGTGCCAGCAGCCTCAGGACTAGCGGGGGCTACGAGCAGTACTTC. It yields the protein CASSLRTSGGYEQYF.

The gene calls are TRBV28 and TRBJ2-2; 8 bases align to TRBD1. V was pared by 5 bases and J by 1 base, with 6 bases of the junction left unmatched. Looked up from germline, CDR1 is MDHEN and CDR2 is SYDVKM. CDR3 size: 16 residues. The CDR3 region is CASSPSDRENTGELFF. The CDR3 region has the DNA TGTGCCAGCAGTCCCTCGGACAGGGAGAACACCGGGGAGCTGTTTTTT.

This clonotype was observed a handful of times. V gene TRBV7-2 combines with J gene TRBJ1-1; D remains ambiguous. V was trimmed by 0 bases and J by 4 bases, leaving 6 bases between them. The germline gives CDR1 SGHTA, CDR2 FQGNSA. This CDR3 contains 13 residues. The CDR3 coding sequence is TGTGCCAGCAGCTTAGCGATAGTCACTGAAGCTTTCTTT. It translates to CASSLAIVTEAFF.

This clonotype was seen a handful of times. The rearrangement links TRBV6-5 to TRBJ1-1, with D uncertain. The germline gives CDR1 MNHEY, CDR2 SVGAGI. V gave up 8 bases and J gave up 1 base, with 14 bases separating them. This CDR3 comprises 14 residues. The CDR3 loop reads CASGRATQNTEAFF. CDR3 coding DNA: TGTGCCAGCGGAAGGGCGACCCAGAACACTGAAGCTTTCTTT.

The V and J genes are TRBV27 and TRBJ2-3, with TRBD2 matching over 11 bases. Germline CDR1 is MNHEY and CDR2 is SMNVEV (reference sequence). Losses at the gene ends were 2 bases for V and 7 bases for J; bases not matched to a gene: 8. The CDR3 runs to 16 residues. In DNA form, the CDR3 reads TGTGCCAGCAGTTTAAAACTAGCGGGAGTCCTTAATACGCAGTATTTT. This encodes CASSLKLAGVLNTQYF.

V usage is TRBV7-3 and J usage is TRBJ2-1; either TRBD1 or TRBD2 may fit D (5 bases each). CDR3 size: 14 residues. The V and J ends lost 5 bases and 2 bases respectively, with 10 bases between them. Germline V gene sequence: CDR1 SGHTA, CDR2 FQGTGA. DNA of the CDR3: TGTGCCAGCAGCGAGGGGATGACCTACAATGAGCAGTTCTTC. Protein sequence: CASSEGMTYNEQFF.

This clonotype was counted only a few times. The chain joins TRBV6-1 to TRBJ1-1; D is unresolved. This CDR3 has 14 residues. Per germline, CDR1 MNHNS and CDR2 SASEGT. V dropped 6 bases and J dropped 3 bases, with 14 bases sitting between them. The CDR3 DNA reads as TGTGCCAGCAGCCCCTCTGTGTTGGACACTGAAGCTTTCTTT. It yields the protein CASSPSVLDTEAFF.

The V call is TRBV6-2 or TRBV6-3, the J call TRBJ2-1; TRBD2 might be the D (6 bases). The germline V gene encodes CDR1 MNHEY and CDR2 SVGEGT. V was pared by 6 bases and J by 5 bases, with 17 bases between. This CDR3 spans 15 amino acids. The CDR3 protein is CASRTRDLRHNEQFF. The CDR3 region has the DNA TGTGCCAGCAGGACCCGGGACTTACGCCACAATGAGCAGTTCTTC.

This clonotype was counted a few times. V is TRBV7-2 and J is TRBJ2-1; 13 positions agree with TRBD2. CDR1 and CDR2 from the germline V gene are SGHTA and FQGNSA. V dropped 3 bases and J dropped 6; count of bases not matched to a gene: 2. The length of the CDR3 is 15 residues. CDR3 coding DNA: TGTGCCAGCAGCTTTACTAGCGGGAGGGGCAATGAGCAGTTCTTC. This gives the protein CASSFTSGRGNEQFF.

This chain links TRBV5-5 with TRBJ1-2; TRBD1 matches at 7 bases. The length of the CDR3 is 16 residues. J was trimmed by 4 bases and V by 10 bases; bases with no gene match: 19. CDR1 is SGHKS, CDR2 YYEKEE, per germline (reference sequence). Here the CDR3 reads CADRPGQTSRLYGYTF. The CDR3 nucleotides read TGTGCCGACAGGCCGGGACAGACCTCCCGACTCTATGGCTACACCTTC.

CDR3 sequence: CASSEGTGNSPLHF. In DNA, the CDR3 is TGCGCCAGCAGCGAGGGGACAGGGAATTCACCCCTCCACTTT. The chain carries TRBV5-1 and TRBJ1-6; the match to TRBD1 covers 9 bases. With V trimmed by 4 bases and J by 7 bases, 3 bases remained unmatched. CDR1 and CDR2 (germline): SGHRS, YFSETQ. The CDR3 length is 14 residues.

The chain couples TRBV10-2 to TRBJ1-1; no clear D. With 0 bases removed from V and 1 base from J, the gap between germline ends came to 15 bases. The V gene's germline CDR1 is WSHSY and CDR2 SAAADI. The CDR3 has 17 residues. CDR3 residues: CASSESHQASENTEAFF. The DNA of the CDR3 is TGCGCCAGCAGTGAGTCCCATCAGGCCTCAGAGAACACTGAAGCTTTCTTT.

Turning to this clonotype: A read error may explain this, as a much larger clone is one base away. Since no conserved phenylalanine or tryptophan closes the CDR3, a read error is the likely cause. Written as DNA, the CDR3 is TGTGCCAGCAGCTCCCCACGGGGACCGACTAGCGGGAGTACCCTTTTCGCGCAAGAGACCCAGTACCTC. Amino acids: CASSSPRGPTSGSTLFAQETQYL. The chain couples TRBV7-6 to TRBJ2-5, with 12 bases that match TRBD2. This CDR3 comprises 23 residues. Trimming took 4 bases from V and 2 from J; bases not matched to a gene: 26. The V gene's germline CDR1 is SGHVS and CDR2 FNYEAQ.

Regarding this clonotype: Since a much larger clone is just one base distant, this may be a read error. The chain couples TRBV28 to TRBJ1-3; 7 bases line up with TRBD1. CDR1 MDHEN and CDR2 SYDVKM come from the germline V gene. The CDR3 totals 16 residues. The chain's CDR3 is CASILYQGGEGNTIYF. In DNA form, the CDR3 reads TGTGCCAGCATTTTATACCAAGGGGGCGAGGGAAACACCATATATTTT. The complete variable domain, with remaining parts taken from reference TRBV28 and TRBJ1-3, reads DVKVTQSSRYLVKRTGEKVFLECVQDMDHENMFWYRQDPGLGLRLIYFSYDVKMKEKGDIPEGYSVSREKKERFSLILESASTNQTSMYLCASILYQGGEGNTIYFGEGSWLTVV.

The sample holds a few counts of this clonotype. Here the CDR3 DNA reads TGTGCCAGCAGTGCTCCCAACTCTGGAAACACCATATATTTT. Protein sequence: CASSAPNSGNTIYF. The chain combines TRBV28 with TRBJ1-3, with D unresolved. Between the trimmed V and J ends, which lost 5 bases and 0 bases, there was a span of 8 bases. Germline CDR1 reads MDHEN; CDR2 reads SYDVKM. The length of the CDR3 is 14 residues.

For the CDR3, the DNA is TGTGCCATCAGTGACCATTCGACAGGGGTGAGGTCCTACGAGCAGTACTTC. Translating gives CAISDHSTGVRSYEQYF. The chain carries TRBV10-3 and TRBJ2-7, with 8 bases fitting TRBD1. CDR1 is ENHRY, CDR2 SYGVKD, per germline. The CDR3 is 17 residues long. Unmatched junction bases numbered 11, after V lost 3 bases and J lost 1 base.

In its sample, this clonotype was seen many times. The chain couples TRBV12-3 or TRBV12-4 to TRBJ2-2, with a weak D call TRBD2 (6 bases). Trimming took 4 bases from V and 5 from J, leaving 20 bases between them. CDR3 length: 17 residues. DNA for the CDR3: TGTGCCAGCAGTTCAGAGGGCGGGGCGGGGAGGACCGGGGAGCTGTTTTTT. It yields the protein CASSSEGGAGRTGELFF.

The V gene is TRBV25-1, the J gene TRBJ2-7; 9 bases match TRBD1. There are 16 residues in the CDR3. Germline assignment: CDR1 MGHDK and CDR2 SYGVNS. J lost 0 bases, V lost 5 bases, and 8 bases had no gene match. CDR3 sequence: CASSLTGGRSSYEQYF. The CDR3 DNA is TGTGCCAGCAGTTTAACAGGGGGCCGGAGCTCCTACGAGCAGTACTTC.

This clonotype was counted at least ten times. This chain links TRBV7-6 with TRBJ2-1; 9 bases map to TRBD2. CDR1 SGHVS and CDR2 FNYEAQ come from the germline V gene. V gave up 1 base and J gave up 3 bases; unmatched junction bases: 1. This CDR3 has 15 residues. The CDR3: CASSLVAGVYNEQFF. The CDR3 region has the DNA TGTGCCAGCAGCTTAGTAGCGGGAGTCTACAATGAGCAGTTCTTC.

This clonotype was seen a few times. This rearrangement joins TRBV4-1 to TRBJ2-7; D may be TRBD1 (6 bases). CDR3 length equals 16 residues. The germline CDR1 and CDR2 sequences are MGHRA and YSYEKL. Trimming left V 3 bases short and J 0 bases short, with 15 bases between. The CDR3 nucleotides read TGCGCCAGCAGCCAGACCCCAGGGGTAACCTCCTACGAGCAGTACTTC. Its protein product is CASSQTPGVTSYEQYF.

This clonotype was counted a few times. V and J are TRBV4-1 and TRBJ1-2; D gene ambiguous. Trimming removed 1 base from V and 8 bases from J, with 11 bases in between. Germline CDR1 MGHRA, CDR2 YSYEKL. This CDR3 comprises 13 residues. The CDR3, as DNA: TGCGCCAGCAGCCAAGGCCAAGATCGGGGCTACACCTTC. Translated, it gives CASSQGQDRGYTF.

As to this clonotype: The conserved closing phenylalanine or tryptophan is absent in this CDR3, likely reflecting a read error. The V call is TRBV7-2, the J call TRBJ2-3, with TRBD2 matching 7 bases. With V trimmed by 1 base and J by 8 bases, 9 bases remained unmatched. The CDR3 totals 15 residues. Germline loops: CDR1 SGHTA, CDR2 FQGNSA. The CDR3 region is CASSLGTSVRVTQYL. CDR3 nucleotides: TGTGCCAGCAGCTTAGGCACTAGCGTGAGGGTTACGCAGTATTTG.